Listed below are T cell receptor beta chains from one sample, sequenced in a study of T cell repertoires in cytomegalovirus infection. MiXCR, run by TCRdb on the reads, gives a single entry per CDR3 protein. In the table there are some 940,000 distinct CDR3 sequences, about 33% of which are singletons. These receptors' targets are unknown. This material consisted of cultured CD8+ T cells from PBMCs, taken from culture after CMV antigen stimulation. The receptors stem from a human donor in good health (CMV status not recorded). Some clones in this sample may be carry-over from other donors' samples. Both conserved end residues are part of each CDR3. A D gene is named only where the DNA matches it firmly. Some rows mark clone size as missing; the rest say once, few, many or name a class of expanded clone.

d_call j_call clone_size v_call cdr3_nt cdr3_aa
NA TRBJ1-1 few TRBV7-3 TGTGCCAGCAGCTCAAAGGGGGGTACTGAAGCTTTCTTT CASSSKGGTEAFF
TRBD1 TRBJ1-5 NA TRBV13 TGCGCCAGCCGGGACAGCGCTAGCGAGCCCCAGCATTTT CASRDSASEPQHF
TRBD1 TRBJ1-1 few TRBV7-6 TGTGCCAGCAGCTTAACAACCGGGACAGGGGGCACTGAAGCTTTCTTT CASSLTTGTGGTEAFF
TRBD1 TRBJ2-7 once TRBV6-1 TGTGCCAGCACCGCGACAGGGCTCCACGAGCAGTACTTC CASTATGLHEQYF
TRBD1 TRBJ2-5 few TRBV7-9 TGTGCCAGCAGACGGACAGGGGGCTTCCAAGAGACCCAGTACTTC CASRRTGGFQETQYF
NA TRBJ2-1 NA TRBV12-5 TGTGCTAGTGGTTTGGAATCAACCAATGAGCAGTTCTTC CASGLESTNEQFF
TRBD2 TRBJ2-3 many TRBV6-5 TGTGCCAGCAGTGCGCGACTAGCGGGAGATACGCAGTATTTT CASSARLAGDTQYF
NA TRBJ1-1 NA TRBV4-1 TGCGCCAGCAGTCAAACCCGAAACACTGAAGCTTTCTTT CASSQTRNTEAFF
NA TRBJ1-3 NA TRBV2 TGTGCCAGCAGTGTTGCCCGGGGCGGACTCTGGAGGAACACCATATATTTT CASSVARGGLWRNTIYF
NA TRBJ2-6 many TRBV7-2 TGTGCCAGCAGCTTAGCATCCCAGCTGCTCTCTGGGGCCAACGTCCTGACTTTC CASSLASQLLSGANVLTF
NA TRBJ2-1 NA TRBV12-3/TRBV12-4 TGTGCCAGCAGTTGGGACTGGAGCTCCTACAATGAGCAGTTCTTC CASSWDWSSYNEQFF
NA TRBJ2-7 NA TRBV6-1 TGTGCCAGCAGTTATTCCCGGGACACCTACGAGCAGTACTTC CASSYSRDTYEQYF
NA TRBJ1-1 few TRBV7-9 TGTGCCAGCACCCCGGGGGGCGCCGAAGCTTTCTTT CASTPGGAEAFF
TRBD1 TRBJ1-2 many TRBV20-1 TGCAGTGCTAGAGACGTCCCCGGGACAGCAGCGAGCGGCTACACCTTC CSARDVPGTAASGYTF
NA TRBJ1-4 few TRBV28 TGTGCCAGCAGGCAAGGGCGCTCGCGGATTAATGAAAAACTGTTTTTT CASRQGRSRINEKLFF
TRBD1 TRBJ2-5 NA TRBV19 TGTGCCAGTAGTCCATCCGGGACAGGGGAAGAGACCCAGTACTTC CASSPSGTGEETQYF
NA TRBJ2-2 many TRBV6-6 TGTGCCAGCAGTTACTCGCGGGGGAACACCGGGGAGCTGTTTTTT CASSYSRGNTGELFF
NA TRBJ2-1 NA TRBV7-6 TGTGCCAGCAGCTTAATGGCGATCTCCTACAATGAGCAGTTCTTC CASSLMAISYNEQFF
NA TRBJ2-5 few TRBV7-9 TGTGCCAGCAGCTTAGTCCGGAGCCGGGAGACCCAGTACTTC CASSLVRSRETQYF
TRBD1 TRBJ1-6 NA TRBV6-6 TGTGCCAGCAGTTACGGGGGACAGAGCTCCTATAATTCACCCCTCCACTTT CASSYGGQSSYNSPLHF
TRBD1 TRBJ1-2 NA TRBV2 TGTGCCAGCAGTTCTACCGGGACAGGGGGCGATTGGGTAGAGGGTAACTATGGCTACACCTTC CASSSTGTGGDWVEGNYGYTF
NA TRBJ2-7 NA TRBV6-6 TGTGCCAGCATTGGGGACCTGGCGTACGAGCAGTGCTTC CASIGDLAYEQCF
NA TRBJ2-3 once TRBV9 TGTGCCAGCAGCGTAGGAAACAGGGCCACAGATACGCAGTATTTT CASSVGNRATDTQYF
NA TRBJ2-2 NA TRBV4-1 TGCGCCAGCAGCCCAGTGCGGGCTAACACCGGGGAGCTGTTTTTT CASSPVRANTGELFF
TRBD2 TRBJ2-3 NA TRBV19 TGTGCCAGTAGTACTAAACTAGCGGCGGGCACAGATACGCAGTATTTT CASSTKLAAGTDTQYF
NA TRBJ2-1 many TRBV6-5 TGTGCCAGCAGTTACTCGCAGGCCAGCTCCTACAATGAGCAGTTCTTC CASSYSQASSYNEQFF
NA TRBJ2-6 NA TRBV12-3/TRBV12-4 TGTGCCAGCAGTTTTAAAGTCCGCGGGGTCGCTAGCTCTGGGGCCAACGTCCTGACTTTC CASSFKVRGVASSGANVLTF
NA TRBJ2-3 few TRBV27 TGTGCCAGCAGTTCCCTCCTCCGGCCAGATACGCAGTATTTT CASSSLLRPDTQYF
TRBD2 TRBJ2-2 NA TRBV6-5 TGTGCCAGCAGTTACCCTAAACGGGAGGGGACGAACACCGGGGAGCTGTTTTTT CASSYPKREGTNTGELFF
NA TRBJ1-1 many TRBV12-3/TRBV12-4 TGTGCCAGCAGCCCCGCGAGCGGGAGCACTGAAGCTTTCTTT CASSPASGSTEAFF
NA TRBJ2-3 NA TRBV7-9 TGTGCCAGCACTTCTCTTGTATATGGCACAGATACGCAGTATTTT CASTSLVYGTDTQYF
NA TRBJ2-2 NA TRBV6-5 TGTGCCAGCAGTTACGGTTGGGGGCGCGGCACCGGGGAGCTGTTTTTT CASSYGWGRGTGELFF
NA TRBJ1-1 once TRBV7-9 TGTGCCAGCAGCTTAGCGTGGGGGGCGGGAGCTTTCTTT CASSLAWGAGAFF